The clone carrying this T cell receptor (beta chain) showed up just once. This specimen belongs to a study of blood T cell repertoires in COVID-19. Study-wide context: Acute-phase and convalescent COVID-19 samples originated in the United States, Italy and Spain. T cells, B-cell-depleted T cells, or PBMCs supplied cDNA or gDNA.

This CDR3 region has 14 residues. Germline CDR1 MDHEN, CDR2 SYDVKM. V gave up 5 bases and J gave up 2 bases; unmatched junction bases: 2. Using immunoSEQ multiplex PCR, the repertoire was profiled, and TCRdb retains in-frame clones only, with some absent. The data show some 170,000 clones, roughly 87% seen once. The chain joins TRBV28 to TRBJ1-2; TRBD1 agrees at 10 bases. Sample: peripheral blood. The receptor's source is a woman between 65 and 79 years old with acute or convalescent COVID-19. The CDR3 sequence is CASSQDRGNYGYTF. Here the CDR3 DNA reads TGTGCCAGCAGTCAGGACAGGGGGAACTATGGCTACACCTTC.